These 5 T cell receptor beta chains originate from one sample sequenced in a study of T-cell reconstitution after alpha-beta-depleted transplantation in children (TCRdb year 2016). Libraries were built with PCR. The sequencer listed for this sample is Illumina HiSeq 2500. To normalize quantification of the TCRbeta repertoire, the TCR libraries were built with molecular barcoding that relied on unique molecular identifiers. The public reads were run again by TCRdb, first through fastp at Q25 and then through MiXCR, and only productive beta chains were kept. Every distinct CDR3 protein forms one entry, paired with its most common genes and DNA. A total of some 240,000 distinct CDR3 sequences appear in this sample, 12% of them only once. The ten biggest clones cover around 2.5% of the sample. Here the sequenced sample was PBMCs from the stem cell graft donor, taken from the stem cell graft. These receptors all stem from a human donor who donated a stem cell graft to a child with acute lymphoblastic leukemia.

This clonotype was seen ten or more times. CDR3 sequence: CASSLGRRGRNTEAFF. DNA of the CDR3: TGTGCCAGCAGCTTGGGTCGTCGGGGTAGGAACACTGAAGCTTTCTTT. The chain combines TRBV7-2 with TRBJ1-1; D unresolved. CDR3 size: 16 residues. From germline, CDR1 is SGHTA and CDR2 FQGNSA. V lost 3 bases to trimming and J lost 1 base, with 15 bases between them. The full variable domain, rest sourced from reference TRBV7-2 and TRBJ1-1, is GAGVSQSPSNKVTEKGKDVELRCDPISGHTALYWYRQSLGQGLEFLIYFQGNSAPDKSGLPSDRFSAERTGGSVSTLTIQRTQQEDSAVYLCASSLGRRGRNTEAFFGQGTRLTVV.

This clonotype was observed many times. The chain links TRBV6-1 to TRBJ2-7; D unresolved. CDR3 length: 15 residues. V lost 4 bases, J lost 3 bases, and 16 bases lay in between. Germline assignment: CDR1 MNHNS and CDR2 SASEGT. The CDR3 DNA reads TGTGCCAGCAGTGTTCTCACCCTCAACGACTACGAGCAGTACTTC. Protein product: CASSVLTLNDYEQYF.

This clonotype was seen repeatedly, ten times or more. The V and J genes are TRBV20-1 and TRBJ2-1; 11 bases are shared with TRBD2. The trim removed 3 bases at V and 7 bases at J, leaving 8 bases unmatched. Looked up from germline, CDR1 is DFQATT and CDR2 is SNEGSKA (reference sequence). The CDR3 is 15 amino acids. CDR3 in amino acids: CSARRKTSGSNEQFF. The CDR3, as DNA: TGCAGTGCTAGGAGGAAAACTAGCGGGAGTAATGAGCAGTTCTTC.

This clonotype has at least ten counts. J is TRBJ1-2 and V is TRBV20-1; maybe TRBD1 (5 bases). Germline-derived CDR1 and CDR2 are DFQATT and SNEGSKA (reference sequence). The CDR3 has 11 amino acids. Trimming left V 0 bases short and J 11 bases short, with 10 bases between. This CDR3 reads CSARENRQYTF. The CDR3 region has the DNA TGCAGTGCTAGAGAGAACAGGCAGTACACCTTC.

This clonotype has at least ten counts. The chain links TRBV20-1 to TRBJ2-7; D is unclear. Germline-derived CDR1 and CDR2 are DFQATT and SNEGSKA (reference sequence). This CDR3 comprises 11 residues. Trimming shortened V by 6 bases and J by 6 bases, and 12 bases separated the two germline ends. The CDR3 spells CSARNPLEQYF. In DNA form, the CDR3 reads TGCAGTGCCCGAAACCCGCTCGAGCAGTACTTC.